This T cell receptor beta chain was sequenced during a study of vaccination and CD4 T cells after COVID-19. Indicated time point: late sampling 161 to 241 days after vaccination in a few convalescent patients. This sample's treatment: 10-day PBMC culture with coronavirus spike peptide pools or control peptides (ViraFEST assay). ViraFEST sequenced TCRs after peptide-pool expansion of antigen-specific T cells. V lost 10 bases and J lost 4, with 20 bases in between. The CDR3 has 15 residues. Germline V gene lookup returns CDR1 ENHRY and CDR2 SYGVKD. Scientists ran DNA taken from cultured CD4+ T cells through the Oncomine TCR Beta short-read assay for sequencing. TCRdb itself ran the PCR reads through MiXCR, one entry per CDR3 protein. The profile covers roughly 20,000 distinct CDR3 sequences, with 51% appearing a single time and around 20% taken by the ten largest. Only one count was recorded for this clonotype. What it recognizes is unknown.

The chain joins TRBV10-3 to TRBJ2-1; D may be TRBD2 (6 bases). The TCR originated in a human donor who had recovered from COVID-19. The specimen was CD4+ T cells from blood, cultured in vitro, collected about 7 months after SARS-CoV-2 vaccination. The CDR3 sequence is CATLPVRAGYNEQFF. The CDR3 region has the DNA TGTGCCACCCTCCCGGTGCGAGCGGGTTACAATGAGCAGTTCTTC.